This T cell receptor (beta chain) was obtained from a study of technical replicates of blood from a few donors. Data came from immunoSEQ multiplex PCR; TCRdb stores just in-frame clones and leaves some out. The table records some 70,000 clones, 85% to 95% of them present only once. Germline V gene lookup returns CDR1 SGDLS and CDR2 YYNGEE. The CDR3 consists of 16 residues. V was clipped by 4 bases and J by 0 bases, with 17 bases between them. The clonotype comes from a human donor in good health. The chain couples TRBV9 to TRBJ2-7; a weak D match, TRBD1 (6 bases). The sample taken for sequencing was T cells isolated from PBMCs. As DNA, the CDR3 is TGTGCCAGCAGCCCATCCGGTGGCAGGGGCTCCTACGAGCAGTACTTC. This codes for CASSPSGGRGSYEQYF.